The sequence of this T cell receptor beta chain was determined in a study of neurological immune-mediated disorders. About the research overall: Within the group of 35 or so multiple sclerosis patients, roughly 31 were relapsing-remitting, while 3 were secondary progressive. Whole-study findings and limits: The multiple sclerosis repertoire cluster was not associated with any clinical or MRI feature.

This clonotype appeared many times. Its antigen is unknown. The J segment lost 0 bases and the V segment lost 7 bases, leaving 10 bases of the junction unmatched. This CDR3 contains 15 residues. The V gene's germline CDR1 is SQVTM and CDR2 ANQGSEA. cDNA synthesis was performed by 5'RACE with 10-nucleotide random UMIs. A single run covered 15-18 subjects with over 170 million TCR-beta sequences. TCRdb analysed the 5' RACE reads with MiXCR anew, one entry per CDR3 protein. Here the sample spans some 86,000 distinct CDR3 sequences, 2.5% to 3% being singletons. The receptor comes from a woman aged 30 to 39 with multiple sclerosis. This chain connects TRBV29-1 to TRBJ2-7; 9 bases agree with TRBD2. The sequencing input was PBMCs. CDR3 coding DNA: TGCAGCGCCCGGCTCGGTAGCGGGAGCTCCTACGAGCAGTACTTC. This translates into CSARLGSGSSYEQYF.